This T cell receptor beta chain was recorded in a study of shared clonotypes between healthy human individuals. Notes on the study in general: Larger estimated richness was generally recorded for naive subsets relative to memory subsets.

The CDR3 consists of 13 residues. Trimming took 4 bases from V and 4 from J, leaving 7 bases between them. In germline, CDR1 is MNHEY, CDR2 SVGAGI. An assay was performed, and its level was deep. Method: immunoSEQ multiplex PCR; TCRdb's copy keeps in-frame clones and lacks some. The sample contains roughly 2.5 million clones, around nine tenths of which appear only once. About this clone: Its antigen is still unknown. Other DNA sequences within the sample encode an identical CDR3.

This TCR was recovered from a man between 18 and 29 years old in good health. The gene calls are TRBV6-5 and TRBJ2-2; D ambiguous. The sequencing sample was made of naive CD4+ T cells sorted from blood. As for subset: CD45RA+ positively selected. CDR3 coding DNA: TGTGCCAGCAGTTTCCCGGGCACCGGGGAGCTGTTTTTT. Protein product: CASSFPGTGELFF.